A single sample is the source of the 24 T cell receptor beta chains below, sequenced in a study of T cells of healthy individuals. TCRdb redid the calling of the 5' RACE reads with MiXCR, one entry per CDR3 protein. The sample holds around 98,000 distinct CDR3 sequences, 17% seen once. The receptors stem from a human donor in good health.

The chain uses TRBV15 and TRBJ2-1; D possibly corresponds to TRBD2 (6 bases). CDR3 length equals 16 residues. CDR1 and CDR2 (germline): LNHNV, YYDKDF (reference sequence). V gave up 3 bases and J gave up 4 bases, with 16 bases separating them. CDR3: CATSRRDWGLYNEQFF. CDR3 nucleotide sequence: TGTGCCACCAGCAGGCGGGATTGGGGCCTTTACAATGAGCAGTTCTTC.

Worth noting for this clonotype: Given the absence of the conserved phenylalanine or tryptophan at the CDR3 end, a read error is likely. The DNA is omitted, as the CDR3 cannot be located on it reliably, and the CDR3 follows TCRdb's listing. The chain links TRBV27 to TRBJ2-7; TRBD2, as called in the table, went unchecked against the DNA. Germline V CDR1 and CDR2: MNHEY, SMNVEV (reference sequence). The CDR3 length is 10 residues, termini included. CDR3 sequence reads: CASSLTGPSY.

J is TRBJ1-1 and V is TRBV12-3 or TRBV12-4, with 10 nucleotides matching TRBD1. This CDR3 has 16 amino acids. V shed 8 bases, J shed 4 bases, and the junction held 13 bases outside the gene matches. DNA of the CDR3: TGTGCCAGCGGATGGACAGGGGGTAGTTGGGGCACTGAAGCTTTCTTT. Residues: CASGWTGGSWGTEAFF.

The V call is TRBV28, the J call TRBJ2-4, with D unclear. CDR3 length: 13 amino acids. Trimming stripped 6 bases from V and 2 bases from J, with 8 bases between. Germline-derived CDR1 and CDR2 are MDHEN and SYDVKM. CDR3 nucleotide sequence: TGTGCCAGCAGGGATGATACCAAAAACATTCAGTACTTC. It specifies CASRDDTKNIQYF.

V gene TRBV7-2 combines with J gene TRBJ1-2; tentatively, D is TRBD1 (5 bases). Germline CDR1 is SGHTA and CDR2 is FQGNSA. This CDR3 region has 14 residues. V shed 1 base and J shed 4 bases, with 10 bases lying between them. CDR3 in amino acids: CASSLVGRVYGYTF. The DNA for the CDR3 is TGTGCCAGCAGCTTAGTCGGCAGGGTCTATGGCTACACCTTC.

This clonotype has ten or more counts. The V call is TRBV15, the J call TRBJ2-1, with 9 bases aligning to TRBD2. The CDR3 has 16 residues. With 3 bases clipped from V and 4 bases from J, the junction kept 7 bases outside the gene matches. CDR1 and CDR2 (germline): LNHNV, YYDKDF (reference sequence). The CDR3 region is CATSRVPSGGYNEQFF. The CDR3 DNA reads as TGTGCCACCAGCAGGGTCCCCAGCGGGGGGTACAATGAGCAGTTCTTC.

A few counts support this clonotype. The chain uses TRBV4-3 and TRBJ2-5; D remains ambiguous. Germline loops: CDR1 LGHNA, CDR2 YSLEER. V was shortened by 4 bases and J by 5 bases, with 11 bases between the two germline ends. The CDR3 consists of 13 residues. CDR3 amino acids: CASSLSLLETQYF. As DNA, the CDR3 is TGCGCCAGCAGCCTCAGTCTACTGGAGACCCAGTACTTC.

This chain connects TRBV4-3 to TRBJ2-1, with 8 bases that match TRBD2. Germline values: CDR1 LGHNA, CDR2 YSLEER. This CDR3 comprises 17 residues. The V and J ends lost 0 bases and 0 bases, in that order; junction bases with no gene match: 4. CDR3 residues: CASSQEESGSSYNEQFF. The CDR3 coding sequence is TGCGCCAGCAGCCAAGAAGAAAGCGGGAGCTCCTACAATGAGCAGTTCTTC.

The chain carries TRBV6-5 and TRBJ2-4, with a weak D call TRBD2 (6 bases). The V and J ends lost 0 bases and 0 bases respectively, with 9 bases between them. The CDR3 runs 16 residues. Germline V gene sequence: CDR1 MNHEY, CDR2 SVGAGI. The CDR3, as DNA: TGTGCCAGCAGTTACTCGGGGAGGATAGCCAAAAACATTCAGTACTTC. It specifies CASSYSGRIAKNIQYF.

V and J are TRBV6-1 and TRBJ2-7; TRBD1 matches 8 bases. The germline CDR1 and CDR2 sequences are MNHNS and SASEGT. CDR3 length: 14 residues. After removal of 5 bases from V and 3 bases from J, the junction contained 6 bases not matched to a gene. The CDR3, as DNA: TGTGCCAGCAGTCCACGGACAGGGAGCTACGAGCAGTACTTC. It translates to CASSPRTGSYEQYF.

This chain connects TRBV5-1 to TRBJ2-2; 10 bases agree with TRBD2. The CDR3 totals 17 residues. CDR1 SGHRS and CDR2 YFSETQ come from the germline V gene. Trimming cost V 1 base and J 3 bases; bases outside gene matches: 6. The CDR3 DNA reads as TGCGCCAGCAGCTTGAAGCCTAGCGGGGGTTACACCGGGGAGCTGTTTTTT. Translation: CASSLKPSGGYTGELFF.

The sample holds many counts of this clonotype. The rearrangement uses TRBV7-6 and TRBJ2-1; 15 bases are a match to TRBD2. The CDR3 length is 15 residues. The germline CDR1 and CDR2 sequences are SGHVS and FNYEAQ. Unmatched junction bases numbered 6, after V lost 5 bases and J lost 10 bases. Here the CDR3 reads CASSLGLAGGEEQFF. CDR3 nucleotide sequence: TGTGCCAGCAGCCTGGGACTAGCGGGAGGAGAGGAGCAGTTCTTC.

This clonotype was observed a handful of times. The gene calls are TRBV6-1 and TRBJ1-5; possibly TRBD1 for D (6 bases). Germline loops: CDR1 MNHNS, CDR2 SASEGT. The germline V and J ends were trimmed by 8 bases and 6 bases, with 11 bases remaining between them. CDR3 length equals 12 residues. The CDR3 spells CASGEGGQPQHF. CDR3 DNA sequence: TGTGCCAGCGGAGAGGGGGGTCAGCCCCAGCATTTT.

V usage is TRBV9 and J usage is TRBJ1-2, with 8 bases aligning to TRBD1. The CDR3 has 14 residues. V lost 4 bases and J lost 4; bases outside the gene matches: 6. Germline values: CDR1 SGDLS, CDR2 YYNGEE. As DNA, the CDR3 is TGTGCCAGCAGCCCCGGACAGGGAACCTATGGCTACACCTTC. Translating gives CASSPGQGTYGYTF.

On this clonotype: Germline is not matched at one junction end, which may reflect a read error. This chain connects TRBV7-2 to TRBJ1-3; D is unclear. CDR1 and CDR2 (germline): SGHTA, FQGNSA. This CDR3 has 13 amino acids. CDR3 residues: CASSPRAGNTIYF. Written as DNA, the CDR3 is TGTGCCAGCAGCCCCCGAGCTGGAAACACCATATACTTT.

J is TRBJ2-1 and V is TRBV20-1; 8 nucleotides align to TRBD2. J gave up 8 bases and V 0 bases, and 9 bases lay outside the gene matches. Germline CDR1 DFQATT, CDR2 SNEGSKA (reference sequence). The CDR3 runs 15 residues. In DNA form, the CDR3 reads TGCAGTGCTAGAGATGTCACTAGCGGTTACCATGAGCAGTTCTTC. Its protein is CSARDVTSGYHEQFF.

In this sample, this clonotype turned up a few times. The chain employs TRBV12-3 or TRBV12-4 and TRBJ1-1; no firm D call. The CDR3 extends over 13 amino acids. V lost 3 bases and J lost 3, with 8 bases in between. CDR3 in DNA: TGTGCCAGCAGTTTTAGTCAGGACACTGAAGCTTTCTTT. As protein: CASSFSQDTEAFF.

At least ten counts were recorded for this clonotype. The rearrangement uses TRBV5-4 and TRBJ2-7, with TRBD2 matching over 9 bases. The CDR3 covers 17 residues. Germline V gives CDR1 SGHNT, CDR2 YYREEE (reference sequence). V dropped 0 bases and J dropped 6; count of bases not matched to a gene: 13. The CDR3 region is CASSLDRGRAVVREQYF. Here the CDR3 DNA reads TGTGCCAGCAGCTTGGATCGCGGGAGGGCCGTAGTCCGCGAGCAGTACTTC.

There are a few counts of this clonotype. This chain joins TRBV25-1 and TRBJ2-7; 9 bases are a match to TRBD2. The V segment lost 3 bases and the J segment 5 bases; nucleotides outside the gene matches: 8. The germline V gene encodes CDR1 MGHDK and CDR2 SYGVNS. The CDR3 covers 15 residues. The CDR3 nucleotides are TGTGCCAGCAGTGATGGGGAGGGACTAGCAGACGAGCAGTACTTC. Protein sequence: CASSDGEGLADEQYF.

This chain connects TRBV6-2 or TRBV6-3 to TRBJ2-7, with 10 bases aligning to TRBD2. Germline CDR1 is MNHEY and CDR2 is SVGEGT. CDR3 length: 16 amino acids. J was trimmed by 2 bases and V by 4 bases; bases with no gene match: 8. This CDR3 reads CASSFRTSGNTYEQYF. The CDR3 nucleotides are TGTGCCAGCAGTTTCCGGACTAGCGGAAATACCTACGAGCAGTACTTC.

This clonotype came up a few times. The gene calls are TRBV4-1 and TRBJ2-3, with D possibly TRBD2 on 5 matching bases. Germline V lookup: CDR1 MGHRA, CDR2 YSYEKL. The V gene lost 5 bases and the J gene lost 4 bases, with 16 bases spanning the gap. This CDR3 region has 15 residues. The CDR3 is CASSWVAPPADTQYF. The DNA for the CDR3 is TGCGCCAGCAGCTGGGTAGCGCCTCCGGCAGATACGCAGTATTTT.

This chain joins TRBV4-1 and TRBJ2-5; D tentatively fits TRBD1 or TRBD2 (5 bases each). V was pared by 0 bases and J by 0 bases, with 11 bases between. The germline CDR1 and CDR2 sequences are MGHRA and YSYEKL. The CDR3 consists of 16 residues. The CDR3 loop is CASSQDSGPDQETQYF. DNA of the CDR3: TGCGCCAGCAGCCAAGATTCGGGACCGGACCAAGAGACCCAGTACTTC.

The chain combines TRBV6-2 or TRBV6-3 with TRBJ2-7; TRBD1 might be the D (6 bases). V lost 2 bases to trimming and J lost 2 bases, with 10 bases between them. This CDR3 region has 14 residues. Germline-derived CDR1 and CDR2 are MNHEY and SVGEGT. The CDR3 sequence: CASSYDGQPYEQYF. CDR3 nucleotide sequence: TGTGCCAGCAGTTACGACGGACAGCCCTACGAGCAGTACTTC.

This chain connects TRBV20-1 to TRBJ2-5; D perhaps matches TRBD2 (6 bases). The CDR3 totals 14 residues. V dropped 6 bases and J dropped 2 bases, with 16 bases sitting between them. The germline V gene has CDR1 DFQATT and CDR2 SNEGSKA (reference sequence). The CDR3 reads CSAPDGRTQETQYF. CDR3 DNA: TGCAGTGCCCCCGATGGGAGGACTCAAGAGACCCAGTACTTC.